This entry is about one TCR beta chain. This CDR3 region has 12 residues. V was cut by 5 bases and J by 3 bases, with 10 bases left in between. The germline CDR1 and CDR2 sequences are GTSNPN and SVGIG (reference sequence). The data originate from a study of OX40 agonist ivuxolimab in advanced cancers. TCRdb's copy holds only in-frame clones and misses some; the assay was immunoSEQ multiplex PCR. The sample lists 90,000 to 100,000 clones, around nine tenths occurring once. The chain has TRBV30 and TRBJ2-5; D may be TRBD1 or TRBD2 (6 bases each). This TCR was recovered from an adult with an advanced solid tumor such as melanoma, head and neck, liver or kidney cancer. The specimen comprised CD4+ or CD8+ T cells sorted from blood, sampled in a trial of the OX40 agonist ivuxolimab. The DNA of the CDR3 is TGTGCCTGGGGGGGGCGCAAAGAGACCCAGTACTTC. Protein product: CAWGGRKETQYF.